The rows below give T cell receptor beta chains drawn from one sample of a study of spatial heterogeneity in lung cancer. A single record per CDR3 protein comes from TCRdb applying MiXCR to the 5' RACE reads. The sample lists approximately 11,000 distinct CDR3 sequences, 5.1% occurring once. The starting material was lung tumor tissue, obtained at surgery. The source is a male donor with early-stage non-small cell lung cancer. Both conserved end residues are part of each CDR3. A D gene is named only where the DNA matches it firmly. Some rows mark clone size as missing; the rest say once, few, many or name a class of expanded clone.

14 | many | TRBJ2-5 | TRBV14 | . | CASSQRRASRTQYF | TGTGCCAGCAGTCAAAGGAGGGCGAGCAGAACCCAGTACTTC
15 | many | TRBJ2-1 | TRBV5-1 | . | CASSSEGRQYNEQFF | TGCGCCAGCAGCTCCGAGGGTCGGCAGTACAATGAGCAGTTCTTC
13 | many | TRBJ2-7 | TRBV12-3/TRBV12-4 | . | CASSLTRDGEQYF | TGTGCCAGCAGTTTAACACGGGACGGCGAGCAGTACTTC
16 | medium-sized | TRBJ1-5 | TRBV20-1 | . | CSARDHGDGGNQPQHF | TGCAGTGCTAGAGATCACGGGGATGGAGGCAATCAGCCCCAGCATTTT
14 | many | TRBJ2-2 | TRBV6-1 | TRBD1 | CASSLDRESGELFF | TGTGCCAGCAGTCTGGACAGGGAATCAGGGGAGCTGTTTTTT
15 | . | TRBJ2-3 | TRBV2 | TRBD2 | CASSELAGGADTQYF | TGTGCCAGCAGTGAACTAGCGGGGGGCGCAGATACGCAGTATTTT
14 | . | TRBJ2-7 | TRBV7-6 | . | CASSREVSSYEQYF | TGTGCCAGCAGCCGAGAGGTGTCCTCCTACGAGCAGTACTTC
12 | . | TRBJ2-5 | TRBV9 | . | CASNRAQETQYF | TGTGCCAGCAACAGGGCGCAAGAGACCCAGTACTTC
16 | many | TRBJ1-3 | TRBV28 | . | CASSSRGQGGGNTIYF | TGTGCCAGCAGTTCTCGAGGGCAAGGAGGCGGAAACACCATATATTTT
15 | many | TRBJ2-7 | TRBV20-1 | . | CSATGSQARTGEQYF | TGCAGTGCCACGGGTAGTCAGGCTAGAACGGGGGAGCAGTACTTC
15 | many | TRBJ1-2 | TRBV11-1 | TRBD1 | CASSLRTGTNYGYTF | TGTGCCAGCAGCCTCCGGACAGGGACCAACTATGGCTACACCTTC
11 | medium-sized | TRBJ2-1 | TRBV5-6 | . | CASSWDNEQFF | TGTGCCAGCAGCTGGGACAATGAGCAGTTCTTC
15 | . | TRBJ1-2 | TRBV7-9 | TRBD1 | CASSSPGQESYGYTF | TGTGCCAGCAGCTCTCCGGGACAGGAGAGCTATGGCTACACCTTC